This T cell receptor (beta chain) is drawn from a study of regulatory T cells in long-lasting Graves disease. This sample's time point: newly diagnosed GD, antithyroid drugs for less than 3 months. PBMC RNA served as the TCR library source. CDR3-region Arm-PCR and iRepertoire HTBI primers produced the TCR beta libraries. A single record per CDR3 protein comes from TCRdb applying MiXCR to the multiplex PCR reads. The repertoire includes a few hundred thousand distinct CDR3 sequences, approximately 15% of them detected once, and roughly 29% sits in the top ten. This CDR3 has 10 amino acids. V was pared by 7 bases and J by 6 bases, with 6 bases between. CDR1 MNHNS and CDR2 SASEGT come from the germline V gene. The same sample was also studied in work on T cells in Graves' hyperthyroidism and ophthalmopathy.

The sequencing used peripheral blood mononuclear cells (PBMCs), collected at new diagnosis, from a patient treated with antithyroid drugs. This chain connects TRBV6-1 to TRBJ1-2, with D unclear. This sequence originates from a man in his forties with Graves disease. The DNA of the CDR3 is TGTGCCAGCAAAAGCGATGGCTACACCTTC. Translation: CASKSDGYTF.